These 3 T cell receptor beta chains originate from one sample sequenced in a study of blood T cell repertoires in COVID-19. Produced via immunoSEQ multiplex PCR; TCRdb's table is partial and in-frame only. Of under 150,000 clones in the sample, around three quarters were seen once. Sequenced input: peripheral blood. Receptor source: a man at least 80 years old with acute or convalescent COVID-19.

This clone was recorded a few times. The V and J genes are TRBV11-2 and TRBJ2-7; a possible D gene is TRBD1 (5 bases). The CDR3 loop spans 14 amino acids. V shed 3 bases and J shed 7 bases, with 16 bases lying between them. CDR1 and CDR2 (germline): SGHAT, FQNNGV. This CDR3 is CASSFPTEVFEQYF. CDR3 nucleotide sequence: TGTGCCAGCAGCTTCCCGACAGAGGTCTTTGAGCAGTACTTC.

The rearrangement links TRBV5-4 to TRBJ2-2, with 9 positions matching TRBD2. Germline V gene data show CDR1 as SGHNT and CDR2 as YYREEE (reference sequence). The CDR3 is 15 amino acids. With 4 bases clipped from V and 6 bases from J, the junction kept 7 bases outside the gene matches. CDR3 coding DNA: TGTGCCAGCAGCCCACCCCTAGCGGGGTCCGGGGAGCTGTTTTTT. It translates to CASSPPLAGSGELFF.

The chain is built from TRBV5-8 and TRBJ2-7; 10 positions agree with TRBD1. The germline gives CDR1 SGHTS, CDR2 YDEGEE. V lost 4 bases, J lost 5 bases, and 12 bases stayed unmatched. The CDR3 consists of 16 residues. The CDR3 region has the DNA TGTGCCAGCAGCCACGTCGGGACAGGGGTGTTTAACGAGCAGTACTTC. It codes for CASSHVGTGVFNEQYF. Using reference TRBV5-8 and TRBJ2-7 for the parts outside the CDR3, the full variable domain is EAGVTQSPTHLIKTRGQQATLRCSPISGHTSVYWYQQALGLGLQFLLWYDEGEERNRGNFPPRFSGRQFPNYSSELNVNALELEDSALYLCASSHVGTGVFNEQYFGPGTRLTVT.